This T cell receptor (beta chain) comes out of a study of T cell changes during pregnancy in multiple sclerosis (dated by TCRdb to about 2019). For the wider study: In women with multiple sclerosis, the researchers looked at how the T cell repertoire shifted as pregnancy progressed.

V has 5 bases trimmed and J has 6 bases trimmed; junction bases matching no gene number 7. The CDR3 runs 15 amino acids, cysteine and phenylalanine included. Kept here is only the CDR3 DNA, which spans 45 bases and is read in frame from base 1. For CDR1 and CDR2, the germline V gene (reference sequence) lists SEHNR and FQNEAQ. The library was prepared using the immunoSEQ multiplex PCR assay. In TCRdb, the immuneACCESS table is reduced to in-frame sequences with V and J assigned. These tables do not hold every clone; where another copy was compared, an unresolved V gene accounts for under half, and the others remain unexplained. The sample profile shows 20,000 or so clones; 80% to 90% of them were found once. The ten top clones hold 4.5% to 6% of the sample. Notes on this clone: Its cognate antigen has yet to be identified. No much larger clonotype is one base removed from it; base qualities were not supplied.

This TCR derives from a female donor in good health, enrolled as a control in a pregnancy study. The starting material was CD8+ T cells from peripheral blood mononuclear cells, obtained in the third trimester of pregnancy. The sequence links TRBV7-9 to TRBJ2-2, with 9 bases aligning to TRBD1. The CDR3 protein is CASSAPGQGSGELFF. The sequenced DNA: TGTGCCAGCAGCGCCCCGGGACAGGGATCCGGGGAGCTGTTTTTT. When the CDR3 is completed using the reference TRBV7-9 and TRBJ2-2 genes on either side, the full variable domain is DTGVSQNPRHKITKRGQNVTFRCDPISEHNRLYWYRQTLGQGPEFLTYFQNEAQLEKSRLLSDRFSAERPKGSFSTLEIQRTEQGDSAMYLCASSAPGQGSGELFFGEGSRLTVL.